The clone carrying this T cell receptor (beta chain) occurred a few times. The sample comes from a study of blood T cell repertoires in COVID-19. Turning to the study itself: Whether acute or convalescent, the COVID-19 samples came from the United States, Italy and Spain. PBMCs, B-cell-depleted T cells, or T cells provided the cDNA or gDNA that made up the material.

CDR3 length: 14 residues. V lost 3 bases to trimming and J lost 3 bases, with 11 bases between them. The germline V gene encodes CDR1 MNHNS and CDR2 SASEGT. Per the original methods: Amplification with reference gene primers provided the estimates of nucleated cell counts. Here immunoSEQ multiplex PCR was the method, and the copy in TCRdb shows in-frame clones only, minus some. V and J calls and clone size are as listed in that table; D and trimming were resolved from the DNA. The repertoire has approximately 140,000 clones, approximately 80% of them found once; the top ten carry roughly 8.4%. Specimen: peripheral blood. This TCR was sampled from a human donor with acute or convalescent COVID-19. The donor label of this sample is uncertain. V gene TRBV6-1 combines with J gene TRBJ1-1; D perhaps matches TRBD1 (5 bases). For the CDR3, the DNA is TGTGCCAGCAGTGAGGCAGGGTTAGACACTGAAGCTTTCTTT. As protein: CASSEAGLDTEAFF.